This TCR beta chain was profiled in a study of PD-1 blockade in classical Hodgkin lymphoma. As for time point: cycle 4 day 1 (C4D1), after 5 to 7 weeks of nivolumab. Relapses following autologous stem cell transplantation were seen in all patients, with brentuximab vedotin exposure varying. Thawed PBMCs yielded CD4+ T cells through magnetic negative selection. Concerning this clone itself: Its antigen is still unknown.

After removal of 5 bases from V and 1 base from J, the junction contained 4 bases not matched to a gene. Germline values: CDR1 MNHEY, CDR2 SVGAGI. The CDR3 is 15 residues long. Study-level points and caveats: Baseline diversity was lower in partial responders and progressors than complete responders. Some patients started nivolumab under 1 year after ASCT, and they were excluded.

Data came from immunoSEQ multiplex PCR; TCRdb stores just in-frame clones and leaves some out. The sample yields around 15,000 clones, 60% to 85% seen once. Here the sequenced sample was CD4+ T cells from blood, taken before the fourth cycle of nivolumab. The sequence derives from a human donor with classical Hodgkin lymphoma. The chain couples TRBV6-5 to TRBJ1-5; the match to TRBD1 covers 8 bases. The CDR3 here is CASSPGQVSNQPQHF. As DNA, the CDR3 is TGTGCCAGCAGTCCGGGACAGGTGAGCAATCAGCCCCAGCATTTT.